The T cell receptor beta chain described here comes from a study of blood T cell repertoires in COVID-19. Study information: Sites in the United States, Italy and Spain provided acute and convalescent COVID-19 samples. The cDNA or gDNA used as material had been derived from T cells, B-cell-depleted T cells, or PBMCs.

The germline CDR1 and CDR2 sequences are LGHNA and YNFKEQ. This CDR3 has 19 residues. The trim removed 1 base at V and 9 bases at J, leaving 21 bases unmatched. In this sample, this clone turned up a few times. The authors' processing: Reference gene primer amplification yielded estimated nucleated cell counts. The protocol was immunoSEQ multiplex PCR, while the TCRdb copy is restricted to in-frame clones and leaves out a portion. Clone size and V and J calls were adopted from that table, with D and trimming inferred from the DNA. The sample has some 180,000 clones; about 80% are singletons. Sequenced sample: peripheral blood. The V and J genes are TRBV4-2 and TRBJ2-3; 8 nucleotides line up with TRBD2. This clonotype originated in a woman between 50 and 59 years old with active or convalescent COVID-19. The CDR3 DNA is TGTGCCAGCAGCCAAGTTCTGTCTAGCGGGTACTCACCTCAAGGCACGCAGTATTTT. Translation: CASSQVLSSGYSPQGTQYF.